Listed below are T cell receptor beta chains from one sample, sequenced in a study of radiation and T cells in renal cell carcinoma. Assay used: immunoSEQ multiplex PCR; TCRdb lists only in-frame clones, some missing. The data show 150,000 to 200,000 clones, about 87% seen once. Material: blood, obtained from a patient whose treatment included radiotherapy and nephrectomy. All receptors come from a woman aged 50 to 65 with renal cell carcinoma. Both conserved end residues are part of each CDR3. The order of the fields is CDR3 length, clone size, V gene, D gene, J gene, CDR3 protein, CDR3 DNA. A D gene is named only where the DNA matches it firmly. Only part of the rows carry a size: once, few, many, or a class if the clone is expanded.

length: 14; size: .; V: TRBV6-5; D: .; J: TRBJ1-5; CDR3: CASSYLGSRQPQHF; DNA: TGTGCCAGCAGTTACTTGGGCAGCCGTCAGCCCCAGCATTTT
length: 15; size: .; V: TRBV18; D: TRBD1; J: TRBJ2-7; CDR3: CASSEGQGYAYEQYF; DNA: TGTGCCAGCTCAGAAGGACAGGGATACGCCTACGAGCAGTACTTC
length: 14; size: .; V: TRBV4-1; D: .; J: TRBJ1-5; CDR3: CASSQRTRNQPQHF; DNA: TGCGCCAGCAGCCAAAGGACCAGGAATCAGCCCCAGCATTTT
length: 15; size: .; V: TRBV28; D: .; J: TRBJ1-1; CDR3: CASSSRGVGNPKAFF; DNA: TGTGCCAGCAGTTCCCGGGGGGTAGGTAACCCTAAAGCTTTCTTT
length: 16; size: .; V: TRBV25-1; D: TRBD1; J: TRBJ2-2; CDR3: CASSDDRGQNTGELFF; DNA: TGTGCCAGCAGTGACGACAGGGGCCAGAACACCGGGGAGCTGTTTTTT
length: 13; size: few; V: TRBV5-1; D: TRBD1; J: TRBJ1-2; CDR3: CASRTGTDYGYTF; DNA: TGCGCCAGCAGAACCGGGACAGATTATGGCTACACCTTC
length: 16; size: .; V: TRBV18; D: TRBD2; J: TRBJ2-1; CDR3: CASSPGSGGTYNEQFF; DNA: TGTGCCAGCTCACCTGGTAGCGGGGGGACCTACAATGAGCAGTTCTTC
length: 14; size: .; V: TRBV7-6; D: .; J: TRBJ2-7; CDR3: CASSPRQDPYEQYF; DNA: TGTGCCAGCAGCCCAAGACAGGATCCCTACGAGCAGTACTTC
length: 13; size: .; V: TRBV6-5; D: TRBD1; J: TRBJ1-2; CDR3: CASSSGQGRGYTF; DNA: TGTGCCAGCAGTTCCGGACAGGGTAGAGGCTACACCTTC
length: 14; size: once; V: TRBV4-2; D: TRBD2; J: TRBJ2-1; CDR3: CASSHYSSGGEQFF; DNA: TGTGCCAGCAGCCATTACTCTAGCGGGGGAGAGCAGTTCTTC
length: 15; size: .; V: TRBV5-6; D: TRBD1; J: TRBJ1-5; CDR3: CASSSVRGNNQPQHF; DNA: TGTGCCAGCAGCTCAGTCAGGGGGAACAATCAGCCCCAGCATTTT
length: 14; size: .; V: TRBV14; D: .; J: TRBJ2-7; CDR3: CASSPQLSSYEQYF; DNA: TGTGCCAGCAGCCCGCAGTTGAGCTCCTACGAGCAGTACTTC
length: 15; size: few; V: TRBV5-1; D: .; J: TRBJ1-1; CDR3: CASSWAQGDSGEAFF; DNA: TGCGCCAGCAGCTGGGCACAGGGAGACTCGGGTGAAGCTTTCTTT
length: 16; size: .; V: TRBV4-1; D: .; J: TRBJ2-7; CDR3: CASSQGPVNSLYEQYF; DNA: TGCGCCAGCAGCCAGGGCCCGGTAAATTCCCTCTACGAGCAGTACTTC
length: 13; size: once; V: TRBV30; D: .; J: TRBJ1-4; CDR3: CAWSVGVGEKLFF; DNA: TGTGCCTGGAGTGTAGGAGTTGGAGAAAAACTGTTTTTT
length: 17; size: once; V: TRBV9; D: .; J: TRBJ1-3; CDR3: CASSSSLIRKGGNTIYF; DNA: TGTGCCAGCAGCTCCAGCTTGATCAGGAAGGGGGGAAACACCATATATTTT
length: 14; size: .; V: TRBV7-6; D: .; J: TRBJ1-3; CDR3: CASSLGASGNTIYF; DNA: TGTGCCAGCAGCTTAGGGGCGTCTGGAAACACCATATATTTT
length: 14; size: .; V: TRBV7-3; D: .; J: TRBJ1-5; CDR3: CASSRDGPSQPQHF; DNA: TGTGCCAGCAGCCGGGACGGGCCAAGTCAGCCCCAGCATTTT
length: 14; size: .; V: TRBV7-3; D: TRBD2; J: TRBJ2-7; CDR3: CASSRGLAGSEQYF; DNA: TGTGCCAGCAGCCGGGGACTAGCGGGGAGCGAGCAGTACTTC
length: 16; size: .; V: TRBV6-1; D: TRBD1; J: TRBJ1-4; CDR3: CASSEAAGGTNEKLFF; DNA: TGTGCCAGCAGTGAAGCGGCAGGGGGCACTAATGAAAAACTGTTTTTT
length: 12; size: .; V: TRBV30; D: .; J: TRBJ2-2; CDR3: CAWSPFTGELFF; DNA: TGTGCCTGGAGTCCCTTCACCGGGGAGCTGTTTTTT
length: 16; size: .; V: TRBV7-8; D: .; J: TRBJ1-6; CDR3: CASSLGGPSYNSPLHF; DNA: TGTGCCAGCAGCTTAGGGGGTCCCTCCTATAATTCACCCCTCCACTTT
length: 16; size: .; V: TRBV9; D: TRBD2; J: TRBJ2-3; CDR3: CASSTPLAGGKDTQYF; DNA: TGTGCCAGCAGCACCCCACTAGCGGGCGGGAAAGATACGCAGTATTTT
length: 15; size: .; V: TRBV7-9; D: .; J: TRBJ1-1; CDR3: CASSLFGDQNTEAFF; DNA: TGTGCCAGCAGCTTATTCGGGGATCAAAACACTGAAGCTTTCTTT
length: 12; size: .; V: TRBV7-2; D: .; J: TRBJ1-1; CDR3: CASSLDNLGAFF; DNA: TGTGCCAGCAGCTTAGACAATCTGGGAGCTTTCTTT